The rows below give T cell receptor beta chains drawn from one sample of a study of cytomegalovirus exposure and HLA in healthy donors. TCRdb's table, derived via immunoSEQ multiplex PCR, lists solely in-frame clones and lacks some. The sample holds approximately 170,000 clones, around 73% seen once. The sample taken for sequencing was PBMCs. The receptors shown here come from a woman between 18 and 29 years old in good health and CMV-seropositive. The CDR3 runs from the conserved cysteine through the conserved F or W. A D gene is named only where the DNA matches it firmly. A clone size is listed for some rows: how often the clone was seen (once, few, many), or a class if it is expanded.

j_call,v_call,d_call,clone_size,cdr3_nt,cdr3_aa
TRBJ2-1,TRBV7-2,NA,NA,TGTGCCAGCAGAAGAAGCGGGTCTCCGAGTAATGAGCAGTTCTTC,CASRRSGSPSNEQFF
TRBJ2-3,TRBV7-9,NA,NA,TGTGCCAGCAGCCCTCGGGATTTGGCGCAGTATTTT,CASSPRDLAQYF
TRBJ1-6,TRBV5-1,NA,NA,TGCGCCAGCAGCTTCCGACCCGAGACAGCTTATAATTCACCCCTCCACTTT,CASSFRPETAYNSPLHF
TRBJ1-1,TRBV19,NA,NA,TGTGCCAGTATTCCCTGGGGGGTCCGTCACACTGAAGCTTTCTTT,CASIPWGVRHTEAFF
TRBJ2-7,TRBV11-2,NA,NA,TGTGCCAGCAGCTTAACCCGGGGTCAGCGATACGAGCAGTACTTC,CASSLTRGQRYEQYF
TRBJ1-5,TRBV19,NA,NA,TGTGCCAGTAGTACGACAGTTTATCAGCCCCAGCATTTT,CASSTTVYQPQHF
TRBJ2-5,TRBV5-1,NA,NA,TGCGCCAGCAGCCAGGGGGGGCTAGCGGGCCGACAGACCCAGTACTTC,CASSQGGLAGRQTQYF
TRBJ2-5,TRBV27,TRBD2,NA,TGTGCCAGCAGTTTATGGAGCGGGGGAGAGACCCAGTACTTC,CASSLWSGGETQYF
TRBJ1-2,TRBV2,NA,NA,TGTGCCAGCAGTGACAGGTACTATGGCTACACCTTC,CASSDRYYGYTF
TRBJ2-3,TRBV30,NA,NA,TGTGCCTGGCGCGACAGGACTGGGACGGATACGCAGTATTTT,CAWRDRTGTDTQYF
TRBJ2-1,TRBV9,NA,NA,TGTGCCAGCAGCGTAGGTCAGGGTGGTGAGCAGTTCTTC,CASSVGQGGEQFF
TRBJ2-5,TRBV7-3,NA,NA,TGTGCCAGCAGCTTAACGCGCGGGGAGACCCAGTACTTC,CASSLTRGETQYF
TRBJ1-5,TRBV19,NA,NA,TGTGCCAGTAGTGGACAGAGCAATCAGCCCCAGCATTTT,CASSGQSNQPQHF
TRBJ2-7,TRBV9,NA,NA,TGTGCCAGCAGCGTCCAACAGGGTCCCCAGGGGGGACAGTACTTC,CASSVQQGPQGGQYF
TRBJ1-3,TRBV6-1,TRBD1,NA,TGTGCCAGCAGTTCCCTGGACAGGAGAAACACCATATATTTT,CASSSLDRRNTIYF
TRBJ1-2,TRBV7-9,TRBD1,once,TGTGCCAGCAGCCTGCTGGACAGGGAAAACTATGGCTACACCTTC,CASSLLDRENYGYTF
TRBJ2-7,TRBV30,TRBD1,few,TGTGCCTGGAATGGCCCCGGGACAGGGAATCGGCACGAGCAGTACTTC,CAWNGPGTGNRHEQYF
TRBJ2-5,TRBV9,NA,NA,TGTGCCAGCAGCCCTTCTCAAGAGACCCAGTACTTC,CASSPSQETQYF
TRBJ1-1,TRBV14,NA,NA,TGTGCCAGCAGCCAAGATGGCGGGGTAGCAGCTTTCTTT,CASSQDGGVAAFF
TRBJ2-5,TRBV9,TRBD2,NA,TGTGCCAGCAGCGTAGGCGGGGGGGAGACCCAGTACTTC,CASSVGGGETQYF